This T cell receptor beta chain was documented in a study of blood T cell repertoires in COVID-19. Study context: Acute and convalescent COVID-19 specimens originated in the United States, Italy and Spain. In each case, the material was cDNA or gDNA derived from T cells, B-cell-depleted T cells, or PBMCs.

In the source study's methods: Nucleated cell number was recorded as an estimate derived from reference gene primer amplification. Using immunoSEQ multiplex PCR, the repertoire was profiled, and TCRdb retains in-frame clones only, with some absent. The V and J calls and the clone size are those of that table, but D and trimming were determined from the DNA. The sample carries around 150,000 clones, about 86% recorded once. Sequences were obtained from peripheral blood. The sequence derives from a man aged 65 to 79 with acute or convalescent COVID-19.

CDR3 sequence: CASSPAGGPTRSYNSPLHF. In DNA form, the CDR3 reads TGCGCCAGCAGCCCCGCCGGGGGTCCAACACGCTCCTATAATTCACCCCTCCACTTT. J is TRBJ1-6 and V is TRBV5-1; D may be TRBD1 (5 bases). The CDR3 has 19 amino acids. The germline gives CDR1 SGHRS, CDR2 YFSETQ. The ends were cut back, 4 bases at V and 0 bases at J, with 20 bases in the middle.